This entry lists 21 T cell receptor beta chains sequenced from one sample in a study of cytomegalovirus exposure and HLA in healthy donors. The PCR employed 60 Vbeta primers together with 13 Jbeta primers. The repertoire was sequenced with immunoSEQ multiplex PCR; TCRdb's copy has only in-frame clones and lacks some. The profile shows fewer than 110,000 clones, roughly 80% of them singletons. Sequenced material: PBMCs. The receptors were sampled from a man aged 25-40 years in good health and CMV-seronegative.

The chain employs TRBV18 and TRBJ2-5; D remains ambiguous. In germline, CDR1 is KGHSH, CDR2 LQKENI. The CDR3 contains 14 residues. The V gene lost 0 bases and the J gene lost 7 bases, with 12 bases spanning the gap. The CDR3 spells CASSPPESRGTQYF. The CDR3 DNA reads as TGTGCCAGCTCACCACCCGAGTCGCGAGGGACCCAGTACTTC.

Note on this clone: No conserved phenylalanine or tryptophan is present at the end of the CDR3, so a read error is the likely explanation. No DNA is shown, since the ends of the CDR3 on it are uncertain; the CDR3 is the one TCRdb lists. J is TRBJ2-7 and V is TRBV14; the table's D call TRBD1 went unverified against the DNA. The CDR3 is 12 amino acids in total, end residues counted. Germline V gene sequence: CDR1 SGHDN, CDR2 FVKESK. This chain's CDR3 is CASSQEAGQATY.

This chain uses TRBV7-2 with TRBJ2-3; perhaps TRBD2 as D (6 bases). Germline CDR1 SGHTA, CDR2 FQGNSA. The CDR3 covers 16 residues. Between the trimmed V and J ends, which lost 5 bases and 0 bases, there was a span of 15 bases. Here the CDR3 DNA reads TGTGCCAGCAGCCGAACAATAGCGGTTAGCACAGATACGCAGTATTTT. This codes for CASSRTIAVSTDTQYF. Using reference TRBV7-2 and TRBJ2-3 for the parts outside the CDR3, the full variable domain is GAGVSQSPSNKVTEKGKDVELRCDPISGHTALYWYRQSLGQGLEFLIYFQGNSAPDKSGLPSDRFSAERTGGSVSTLTIQRTQQEDSAVYLCASSRTIAVSTDTQYFGPGTRLTVL.

The V and J genes are TRBV5-6 and TRBJ1-2; no firm D call. Germline values: CDR1 SGHDT, CDR2 YYEEEE. The V end was cut by 3 bases, the J end by 5 bases, with 14 bases between. CDR3 length equals 14 residues. The CDR3 loop is CASSSERGRYGYTF. The CDR3 nucleotides read TGTGCCAGCAGCTCGGAAAGAGGGCGGTATGGCTACACCTTC. Combining the CDR3 with reference TRBV5-6 and TRBJ1-2 gives the whole variable domain DAGVTQSPTHLIKTRGQQVTLRCSPKSGHDTVSWYQQALGQGPQFIFQYYEEEERQRGNFPDRFSGHQFPNYSSELNVNALLLGDSALYLCASSSERGRYGYTFGSGTRLTVV.

The chain is built from TRBV7-9 and TRBJ1-1; D unresolved. CDR3 length: 13 amino acids. Germline V lookup: CDR1 SEHNR, CDR2 FQNEAQ (reference sequence). The V and J ends lost 1 base and 11 bases respectively, with 14 bases between them. The CDR3 here is CASSLVQVGRAFF. CDR3 sequence (DNA): TGTGCCAGCAGCTTAGTTCAGGTCGGCCGGGCTTTCTTT.

V and J are TRBV30 and TRBJ2-1; 8 bases agree with TRBD2. V lost 6 bases to trimming and J lost 0 bases; unmatched junction nucleotides: 10. The CDR3 runs to 16 residues. CDR1 and CDR2 from the germline V gene are GTSNPN and SVGIG (reference sequence). The CDR3 reads CACRIGLAGSYNEQFF. The CDR3 DNA sequence: TGTGCCTGTCGGATAGGGCTAGCGGGCTCCTACAATGAGCAGTTCTTC.

The chain is built from TRBV28 and TRBJ2-1; no definite D call. Germline CDR1 and CDR2: MDHEN and SYDVKM. CDR3 length equals 13 residues. V lost 5 bases and J lost 7, with 12 bases in between. CDR3 loop: CASSLGSLNEQFF. CDR3 DNA: TGTGCCAGCAGTCTGGGCTCTTTGAATGAGCAGTTCTTC.

This clone was recorded a few times. This sequence joins TRBV29-1 and TRBJ2-1, with 8 bases fitting TRBD2. From germline, CDR1 is SQVTM and CDR2 ANQGSEA. Germline trimming cut 4 bases from V and 8 bases from J; bases unmatched to any gene: 10. The CDR3 has 14 residues. The CDR3 protein is CSVADGRASDEQFF. CDR3 coding DNA: TGCAGCGTTGCGGACGGGAGGGCCTCAGATGAGCAGTTCTTC.

The chain joins TRBV18 to TRBJ1-1; no reliable D call. The germline gives CDR1 KGHSH, CDR2 LQKENI. The CDR3 runs 13 residues. Trimming removed 1 base at V and 3 bases at J, with 6 bases between. The CDR3 DNA is TGTGCCAGCTCACCACTCCGGGACACTGAAGCTTTCTTT. This sequence encodes CASSPLRDTEAFF.

This clone was counted only a few times. The rearrangement links TRBV25-1 to TRBJ2-7; D not resolved. CDR1 MGHDK and CDR2 SYGVNS come from the germline V gene. CDR3 size: 15 residues. V gave up 3 bases and J gave up 1 base, with 13 bases separating them. The CDR3 nucleotides read TGTGCCAGCAGTGAGAAGCCCTCAAAGTCCTACGAGCAGTACTTC. Its protein product is CASSEKPSKSYEQYF.

Of note for this clone: Within the sample, other DNA sequences also encode this same CDR3. The chain couples TRBV6-5 to TRBJ2-7, with 10 bases matching TRBD1. Germline assignment: CDR1 MNHEY and CDR2 SVGAGI. The ends lost 4 bases at V and 3 bases at J; junction bases unmatched: 6. The CDR3 totals 15 residues. DNA for the CDR3: TGTGCCAGCAGTTCTACCGGGACAGGGGTCTACGAGCAGTACTTC. Its protein is CASSSTGTGVYEQYF.

Concerning this clone itself: A junction end diverges from the germline sequence, so it may reflect a read error. This chain connects TRBV7-7 to TRBJ2-5; weak D call: TRBD2 (6 bases). This CDR3 region has 12 residues. The V gene's germline CDR1 is SSHAT and CDR2 FNYEAQ (reference sequence). CDR3 in DNA: TGTGCTAGCAGCTTAGAGACGGGGGCCCAGTACTTC. This codes for CASSLETGAQYF.

This clone has just a few counts. This rearrangement joins TRBV5-6 to TRBJ1-2; TRBD1 matches 9 bases. The CDR3 has 14 amino acids. Germline trimming cut 0 bases from V and 4 bases from J; bases unmatched to any gene: 1. The germline CDR1 and CDR2 sequences are SGHDT and YYEEEE. This chain's CDR3 is CASSLGQGVYGYTF. The CDR3 nucleotides read TGTGCCAGCAGCTTGGGACAGGGGGTCTATGGCTACACCTTC. The full variable domain, rest sourced from reference TRBV5-6 and TRBJ1-2, is DAGVTQSPTHLIKTRGQQVTLRCSPKSGHDTVSWYQQALGQGPQFIFQYYEEEERQRGNFPDRFSGHQFPNYSSELNVNALLLGDSALYLCASSLGQGVYGYTFGSGTRLTVV.

The chain is built from TRBV6-6 and TRBJ1-5; D not certain. CDR1 is MNHNY, CDR2 SVGAGI, per germline (reference sequence). The CDR3 contains 15 residues. The germline V and J ends were trimmed by 3 bases and 5 bases, with 14 bases remaining between them. CDR3 protein: CASSYEGSPHQPQHF. CDR3 nucleotides: TGTGCCAGCAGTTATGAGGGTTCCCCTCATCAGCCCCAGCATTTT.

This clone was seen once. CDR3 coding DNA: TGCGCCAGCAGCGGGACTAGCGGAGACAATGAGCAGTTCTTC. It specifies CASSGTSGDNEQFF. The V and J genes are TRBV5-1 and TRBJ2-1; TRBD2 matches 11 bases. The CDR3 sequence is 14 residues long. V lost 4 bases and J lost 5; bases outside the gene matches: 2. The germline CDR1 and CDR2 sequences are SGHRS and YFSETQ.

This chain links TRBV9 with TRBJ2-7, with 15 bases matching TRBD2. This CDR3 contains 15 residues. With 4 bases clipped from V and 7 bases from J, the junction kept 6 bases outside the gene matches. Germline V gene lookup returns CDR1 SGDLS and CDR2 YYNGEE. The CDR3 is CASSPWTSGGEEQYF. Written as DNA, the CDR3 is TGTGCCAGCAGCCCTTGGACTAGCGGGGGGGAAGAGCAGTACTTC. The whole variable domain, filled in from reference TRBV9 and TRBJ2-7, reads DSGVTQTPKHLITATGQRVTLRCSPRSGDLSVYWYQQSLDQGLQFLIQYYNGEERAKGNILERFSAQQFPDLHSELNLSSLELGDSALYFCASSPWTSGGEEQYFGPGTRLTVT.

This chain uses TRBV13 with TRBJ1-2, with 9 bases identical to TRBD1. CDR3 length: 15 residues. V was clipped by 6 bases and J by 2 bases; unmatched bases: 7. The V gene's germline CDR1 is PRHDT and CDR2 FYEKMQ (reference sequence). In DNA, the CDR3 is TGTGCCAGCAGTCCAAAGGGACAGGGCAACTATGGCTACACCTTC. It translates to CASSPKGQGNYGYTF.

The chain recombines TRBV2 with TRBJ2-5; D uncertain. Germline V gives CDR1 SNHLY, CDR2 FYNNEI. There are 13 residues in the CDR3. The V gene lost 6 bases and the J gene lost 0 bases, with 8 bases spanning the gap. The CDR3 coding sequence is TGTGCCAGCAGCCCATACTACCAAGAGACCCAGTACTTC. This codes for CASSPYYQETQYF.

This clone has just one count. The rearrangement uses TRBV5-4 and TRBJ1-4; TRBD1 agrees at 8 bases. V shed 4 bases, J shed 8 bases, and the junction held 10 bases outside the gene matches. Germline V CDR1 and CDR2: SGHNT, YYREEE (reference sequence). The CDR3 length is 15 residues. The CDR3 protein is CASSIGAGGREKLFF. CDR3 nucleotides: TGTGCCAGCAGCATAGGGGCAGGGGGCAGGGAAAAACTGTTTTTT.

The rearrangement joins TRBV5-1 to TRBJ2-7, with D possibly TRBD1 on 6 matching bases. Trimming left V 1 base short and J 3 bases short, with 17 bases between. Per the germline V gene, CDR1 is SGHRS and CDR2 is YFSETQ. This CDR3 comprises 16 residues. The CDR3 here is CASSLSTGQTFYEQYF. The CDR3, as DNA: TGCGCCAGCAGCTTGAGTACCGGACAGACCTTCTACGAGCAGTACTTC.

The chain links TRBV6-1 to TRBJ1-1; D gene ambiguous. This CDR3 spans 14 amino acids. The V and J ends lost 6 bases and 3 bases respectively, with 14 bases between them. Germline V gene sequence: CDR1 MNHNS, CDR2 SASEGT. In DNA form, the CDR3 reads TGTGCCAGCAGCGAACCGGGTTTGGACACTGAAGCTTTCTTT. Its translation: CASSEPGLDTEAFF.